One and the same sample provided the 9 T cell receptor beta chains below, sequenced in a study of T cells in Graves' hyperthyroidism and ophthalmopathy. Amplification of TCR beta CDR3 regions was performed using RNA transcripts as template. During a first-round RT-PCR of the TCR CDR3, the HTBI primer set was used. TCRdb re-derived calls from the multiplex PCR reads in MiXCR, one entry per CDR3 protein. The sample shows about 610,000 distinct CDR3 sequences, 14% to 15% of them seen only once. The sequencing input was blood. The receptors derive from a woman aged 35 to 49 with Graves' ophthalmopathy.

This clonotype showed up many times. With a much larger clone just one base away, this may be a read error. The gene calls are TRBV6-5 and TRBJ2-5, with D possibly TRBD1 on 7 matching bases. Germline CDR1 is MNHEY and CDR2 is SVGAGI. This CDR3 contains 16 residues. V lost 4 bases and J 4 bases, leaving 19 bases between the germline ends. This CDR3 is CASSLGARQGGETQYF. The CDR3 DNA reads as TGTGCCAGCAGTTTGGGAGCGAGACAGGGAGGAGAGACCCAGTACTTC.

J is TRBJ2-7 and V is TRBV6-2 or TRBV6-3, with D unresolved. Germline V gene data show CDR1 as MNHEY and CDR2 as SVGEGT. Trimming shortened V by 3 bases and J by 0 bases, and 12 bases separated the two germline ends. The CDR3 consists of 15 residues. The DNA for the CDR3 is TGTGCCAGCAGTTATTTTTCGGCCATCTCCTACGAGCAGTACTTC. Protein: CASSYFSAISYEQYF.

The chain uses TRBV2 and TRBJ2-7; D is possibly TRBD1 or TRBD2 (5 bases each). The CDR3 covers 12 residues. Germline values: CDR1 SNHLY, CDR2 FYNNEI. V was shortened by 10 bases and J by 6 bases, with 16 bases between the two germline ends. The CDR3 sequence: CATGDRDGEQYF. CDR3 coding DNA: TGTGCCACCGGGGACCGTGACGGCGAGCAGTACTTC.

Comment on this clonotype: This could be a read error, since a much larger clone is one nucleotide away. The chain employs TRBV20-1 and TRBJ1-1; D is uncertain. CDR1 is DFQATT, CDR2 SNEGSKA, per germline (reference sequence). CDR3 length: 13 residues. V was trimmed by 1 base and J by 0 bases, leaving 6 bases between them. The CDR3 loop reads CSARGPMNTEAFF. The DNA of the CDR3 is TGCAGTGCTAGAGGGCCTATGAACACTGAAGCTTTCTTT.

CDR3 in amino acids: CASSLRAPGQGSKTQYF. For the CDR3, the DNA is TGTGCCAGCAGTCTTAGGGCCCCGGGACAGGGGTCGAAGACCCAGTACTTC. The rearrangement uses TRBV27 and TRBJ2-5; 10 bases match TRBD1. CDR1 is MNHEY and CDR2 is SMNVEV in the germline V gene (reference sequence). The length of the CDR3 is 17 residues. Unmatched junction bases numbered 15, after V lost 5 bases and J lost 6 bases.

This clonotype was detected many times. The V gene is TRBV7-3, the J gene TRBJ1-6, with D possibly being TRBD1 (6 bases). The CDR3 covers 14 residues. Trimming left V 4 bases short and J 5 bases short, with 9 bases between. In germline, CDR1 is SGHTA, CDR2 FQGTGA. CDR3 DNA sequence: TGTGCCAGCAGCTGGGGACAACATAATTCACCCCTCCACTTT. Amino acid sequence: CASSWGQHNSPLHF. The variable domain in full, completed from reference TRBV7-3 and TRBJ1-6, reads GAGVSQTPSNKVTEKGKYVELRCDPISGHTALYWYRQSLGQGPEFLIYFQGTGAADDSGLPNDRFFAVRPEGSVSTLKIQRTERGDSAVYLCASSWGQHNSPLHFGNGTRLTVT.

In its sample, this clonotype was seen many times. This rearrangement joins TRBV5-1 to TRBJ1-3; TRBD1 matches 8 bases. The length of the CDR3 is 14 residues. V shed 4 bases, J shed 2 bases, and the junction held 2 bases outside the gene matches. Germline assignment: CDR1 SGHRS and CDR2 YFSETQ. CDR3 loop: CASSKDRAGNTIYF. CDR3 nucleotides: TGCGCCAGCAGCAAGGACAGGGCTGGAAACACCATATATTTT.

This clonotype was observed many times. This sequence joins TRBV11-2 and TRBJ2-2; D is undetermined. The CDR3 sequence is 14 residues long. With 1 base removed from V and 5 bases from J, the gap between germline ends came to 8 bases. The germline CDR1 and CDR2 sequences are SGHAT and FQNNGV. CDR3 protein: CASSLGQLTGELFF. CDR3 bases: TGTGCCAGCAGCTTAGGTCAACTAACCGGGGAGCTGTTTTTT.

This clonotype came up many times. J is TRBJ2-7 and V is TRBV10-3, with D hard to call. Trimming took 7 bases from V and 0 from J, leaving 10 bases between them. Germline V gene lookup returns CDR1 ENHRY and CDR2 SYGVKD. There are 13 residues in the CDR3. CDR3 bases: TGTGCCATCAATGGCGGCAACTCCTACGAGCAGTACTTC. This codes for CAINGGNSYEQYF.